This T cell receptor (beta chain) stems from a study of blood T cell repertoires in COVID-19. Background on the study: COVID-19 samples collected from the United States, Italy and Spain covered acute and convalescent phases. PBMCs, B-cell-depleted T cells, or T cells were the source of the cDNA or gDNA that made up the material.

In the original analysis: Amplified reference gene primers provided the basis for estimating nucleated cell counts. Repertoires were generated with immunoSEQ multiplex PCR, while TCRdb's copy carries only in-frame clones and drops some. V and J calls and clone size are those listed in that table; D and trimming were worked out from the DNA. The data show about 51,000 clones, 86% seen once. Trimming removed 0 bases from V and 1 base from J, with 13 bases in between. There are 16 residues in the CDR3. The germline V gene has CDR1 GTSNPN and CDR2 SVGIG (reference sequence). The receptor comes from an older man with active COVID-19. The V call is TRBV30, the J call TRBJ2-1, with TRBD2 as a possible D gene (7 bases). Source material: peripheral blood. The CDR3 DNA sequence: TGTGCCTGGAGTGTATTAGGGGGGGTTTCCTACAATGAGCAGTTCTTC. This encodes CAWSVLGGVSYNEQFF.